This T cell receptor beta chain was found in a study of T cells in Graves' hyperthyroidism and ophthalmopathy. Authors of the study amplified TCR beta CDR3 regions from RNA transcripts. The TCR CDR3 first-round RT-PCR relied on the HTBI primer set. Each CDR3 protein is one row after TCRdb ran MiXCR on the multiplex PCR reads. The sample lists about 280,000 distinct CDR3 sequences, less than 30% occurring once. This clonotype was detected ten times or more. The antigen remains undetermined. General study findings and limits: Peripheral blood also featured most of the thyroid clonotypes expanded above 0.001.

The source of this sequence is a man between 40 and 49 years old with Graves' hyperthyroidism that later progressed to Graves' ophthalmopathy. Sequences were obtained from blood.

The CDR3 loop reads CASSYSFGQGYEQYF. The CDR3 nucleotides are TGTGCCAGCAGTTACTCTTTCGGACAGGGCTACGAGCAGTACTTC. This chain uses TRBV6-5 with TRBJ2-7, with 8 bases identical to TRBD1. This CDR3 has 15 residues. The V and J ends lost 0 bases and 3 bases, in that order; junction bases with no gene match: 4. The germline gives CDR1 MNHEY, CDR2 SVGAGI.